This paragraph covers one TCR beta chain sequence. The source of the sample is a study of post-analysis software for immune sequencing data. Built from TCR beta cDNA, the libraries had unique molecular identifiers in them. It was from about 0.98 to 11 million T cells that 500,000 or so cDNA molecules came. Each CDR3 protein is one row after TCRdb ran MiXCR on the PCR reads. The data hold over 700,000 distinct CDR3 sequences, with around 27% observed a single time. Input material: blood. This clonotype was obtained from a girl aged 5-17 years with multiple sclerosis.

CDR3 protein: CASRVEFGDTEAFF. As DNA, the CDR3 is TGTGCCAGCCGGGTCGAGTTTGGGGACACTGAAGCTTTCTTT. The chain combines TRBV2 with TRBJ1-1, with D unclear. Germline-derived CDR1 and CDR2 are SNHLY and FYNNEI. The CDR3 is 14 residues long. V was shortened by 8 bases and J by 3 bases, with 16 bases between the two germline ends.